There are a few counts of the clone carrying this T cell receptor beta chain. Its specificity is unknown. The study reverse transcribed the entire isolated RNA, so it sequenced expressed TCRB transcripts. Assay: immunoSEQ multiplex PCR; the TCRdb copy retains only in-frame clones and omits some. The data show 15,000 to 20,000 clones, around 50% seen once. This entry comes from a study of beta chain features in type 1 diabetes. Regarding the study as a whole: PCR may have favored shorter templates equally in patients and controls. The naive, central memory and Treg TCRB repertoires of patients appeared to be more similar to one another than those of healthy donors.

Researchers reported sorting CD4+ naive, central memory, regulatory and stem cell-like memory cells via CD45RO/CCR7/CD25/CD127/CD95/CD27. Germline V gene data show CDR1 as MDHEN and CDR2 as SYDVKM. J was trimmed by 0 bases and V by 5 bases; bases with no gene match: 2. This CDR3 is built from 16 residues. Material: stem cell memory CD4+ T cells from blood. The receptor comes from a man aged 18 to 30 in good health. The chain combines TRBV28 with TRBJ2-7, with TRBD2 matching 15 bases. CDR3 sequence (DNA): TGTGCCAGCAGTCCGGGACTAGCGGGGGGCTCCTACGAGCAGTACTTC. This encodes CASSPGLAGGSYEQYF.